This T cell receptor beta chain was profiled in a study of cytomegalovirus exposure and HLA in healthy donors. Points from the study as a whole: There were reportedly fewer N-insertions in an Asian-associated ancestry cluster than the approximately 700-donor mean, in a later analysis. Analyzed later, most CMV-associated TCR beta chains appeared HLA-restricted. A missense DCLRE1C variant was associated with V- and J-gene trimming of TCR beta chains in a later analysis, and an independent cohort replicated the association.

PCR used 60 Vbeta primers and 13 Jbeta primers. Profiling relied on immunoSEQ multiplex PCR, and the TCRdb table lists in-frame clones only, not all of them. The table lists 130,000 or so clones, 77% of them singletons. The CDR3 loop spans 12 amino acids. The germline V gene encodes CDR1 ENHRY and CDR2 SYGVKD. V was trimmed by 9 bases and J by 3 bases, leaving 11 bases between them. A remark on this clone: Its antigen is unidentified.

Sequencing was carried out using PBMCs. This chain links TRBV10-3 with TRBJ1-1, with a weak D call TRBD1 (6 bases). This sequence was found in a male donor in good health and CMV-seropositive. The CDR3 bases are TGTGCCATTGGACAGTTAGACACTGAAGCTTTCTTT. It yields the protein CAIGQLDTEAFF.